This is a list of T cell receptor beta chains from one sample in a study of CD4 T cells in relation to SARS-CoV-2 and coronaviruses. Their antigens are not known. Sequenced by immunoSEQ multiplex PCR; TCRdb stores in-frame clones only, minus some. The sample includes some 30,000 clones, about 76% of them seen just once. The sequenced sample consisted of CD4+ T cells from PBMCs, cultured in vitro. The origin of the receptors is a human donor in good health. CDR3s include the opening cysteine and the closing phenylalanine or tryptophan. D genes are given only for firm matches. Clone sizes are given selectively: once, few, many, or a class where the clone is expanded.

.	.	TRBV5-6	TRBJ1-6	TGTGCCAGCAGCTTGGCCGGTTGGCAGGGGAATAGTAATTCACCCCTCCACTTT	CASSLAGWQGNSNSPLHF
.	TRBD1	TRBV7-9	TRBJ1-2	TGTGCCAGCAGCTCCCGGGACAGGGGGCGAGGCTACACCTTC	CASSSRDRGRGYTF
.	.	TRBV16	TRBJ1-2	TGTGCCAGCAGCCCTCAATTGGCCAGGGGCGACTATGGCTACACCTTC	CASSPQLARGDYGYTF
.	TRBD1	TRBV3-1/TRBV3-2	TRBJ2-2	TGTGCCAGCAGCCAACAACAGGGGACCCACACCGGGGAGCTGTTTTTT	CASSQQQGTHTGELFF
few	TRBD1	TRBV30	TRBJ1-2	TGTGCCTGGGCTCGGGACAGGTCGCTTAACTATGGCTACACCTTC	CAWARDRSLNYGYTF
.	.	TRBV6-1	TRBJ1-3	TGTGCCAGCAGTGACGTCGGACTGAGAAACACCATATATTTT	CASSDVGLRNTIYF
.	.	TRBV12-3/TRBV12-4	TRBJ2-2	TGTGCCAGCAGGCGGATCACCGGGGAGCTGTTTTTT	CASRRITGELFF
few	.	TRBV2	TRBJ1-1	TGTGCCAGCAGCGTCGACCGAGGGAGAGCTTTCTTT	CASSVDRGRAFF
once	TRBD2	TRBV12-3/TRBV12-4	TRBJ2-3	TGTGCCAGCGGAGCGGGAGCTGATACGCAGTATTTT	CASGAGADTQYF
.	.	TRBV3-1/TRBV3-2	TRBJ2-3	TGTGCCAGCAGCCAAGATGTGGCGGGCACTAGCACAGATACGCAGTATTTT	CASSQDVAGTSTDTQYF
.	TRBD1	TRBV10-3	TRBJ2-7	TGTGCCATCACCTCGGACAGGGAGGCCTACGAGCAGTACTTC	CAITSDREAYEQYF
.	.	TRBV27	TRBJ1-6	TGTGCCAGCAGTTTATTTTTTGCGGGACGGATTAATTCACCCCTCCACTTT	CASSLFFAGRINSPLHF
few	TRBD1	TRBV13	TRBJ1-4	TGTGCCAGCAGCATCGACAGGGTGATATATGAAAAACTGTTTTTT	CASSIDRVIYEKLFF
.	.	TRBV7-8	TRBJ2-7	TGTGCCAGCAGCCCCCACTACGAGCAGTACTTC	CASSPHYEQYF
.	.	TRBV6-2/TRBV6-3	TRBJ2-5	TGTGCCAGCAGTTACGCACAGACCCAGTACTTC	CASSYAQTQYF
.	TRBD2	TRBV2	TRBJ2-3	TGTGCCAGGGGCAAGACTAGCGGGGGACGGGATACGCAGTATTTT	CARGKTSGGRDTQYF
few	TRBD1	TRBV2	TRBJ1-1	TGTGCCAGTCAACAGGGGGCGCAGAACACTGAAGCTTTCTTT	CASQQGAQNTEAFF
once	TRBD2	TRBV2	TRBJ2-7	TGTGCCAGCAGTGGTGCGGGGGTAGGGTCCTACGAGCAGTACTTC	CASSGAGVGSYEQYF
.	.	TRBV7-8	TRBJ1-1	TGTGCCAGCAGCTTAGGCGGGCTCAGTGGCGGGGCTTTCTTT	CASSLGGLSGGAFF
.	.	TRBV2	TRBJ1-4	TGTGCCAGCAGTGAAATGTTGGCTCGGGAAAAACTGTTTTTT	CASSEMLAREKLFF
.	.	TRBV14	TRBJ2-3	TGTGCCAGCAGCGACAGCACAGATACGCAGTATTTT	CASSDSTDTQYF
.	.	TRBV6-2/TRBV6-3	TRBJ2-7	TGTGCCAGCAGTTCGGGCGGCTACGAGCAGTACTTC	CASSSGGYEQYF